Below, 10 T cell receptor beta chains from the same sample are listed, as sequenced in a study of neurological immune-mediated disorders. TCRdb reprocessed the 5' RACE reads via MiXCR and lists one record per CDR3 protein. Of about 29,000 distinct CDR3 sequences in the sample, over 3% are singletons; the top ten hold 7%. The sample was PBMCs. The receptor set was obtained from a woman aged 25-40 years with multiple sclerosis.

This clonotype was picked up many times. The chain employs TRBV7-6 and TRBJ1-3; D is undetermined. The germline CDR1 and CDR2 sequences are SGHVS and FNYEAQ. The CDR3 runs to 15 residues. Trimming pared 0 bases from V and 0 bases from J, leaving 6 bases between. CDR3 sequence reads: CASSLAVSSGNTIYF. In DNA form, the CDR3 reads TGTGCCAGCAGCTTAGCCGTGAGCTCTGGAAACACCATATATTTT.

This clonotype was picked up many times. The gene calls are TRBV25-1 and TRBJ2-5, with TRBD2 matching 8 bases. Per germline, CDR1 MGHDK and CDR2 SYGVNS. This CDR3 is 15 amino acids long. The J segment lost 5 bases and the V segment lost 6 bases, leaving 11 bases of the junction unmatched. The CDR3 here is CASRPYGGGLETQYF. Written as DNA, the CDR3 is TGTGCCAGCAGACCTTACGGCGGGGGGTTGGAGACCCAGTACTTC.

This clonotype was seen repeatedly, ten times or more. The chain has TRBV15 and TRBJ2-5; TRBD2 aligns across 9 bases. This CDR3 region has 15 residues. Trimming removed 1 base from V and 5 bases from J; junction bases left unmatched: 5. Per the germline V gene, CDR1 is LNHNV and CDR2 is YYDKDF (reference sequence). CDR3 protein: CATSRAVSGGETQYF. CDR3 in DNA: TGTGCCACCAGCAGAGCTGTTAGCGGGGGTGAGACCCAGTACTTC.

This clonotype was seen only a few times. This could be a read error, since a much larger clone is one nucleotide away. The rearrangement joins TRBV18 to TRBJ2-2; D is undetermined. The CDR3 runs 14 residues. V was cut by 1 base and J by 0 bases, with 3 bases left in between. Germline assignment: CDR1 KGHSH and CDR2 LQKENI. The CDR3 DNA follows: TGTGCCAGCTCACCACAGACGAACACCGGGGAGCTGTTTTTT. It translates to CASSPQTNTGELFF.

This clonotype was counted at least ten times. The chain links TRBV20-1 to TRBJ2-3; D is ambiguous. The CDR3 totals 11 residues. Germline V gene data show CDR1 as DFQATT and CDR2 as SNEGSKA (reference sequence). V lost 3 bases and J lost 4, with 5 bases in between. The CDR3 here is CSASFADTQYF. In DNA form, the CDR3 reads TGCAGTGCTAGTTTCGCAGATACGCAGTATTTT.

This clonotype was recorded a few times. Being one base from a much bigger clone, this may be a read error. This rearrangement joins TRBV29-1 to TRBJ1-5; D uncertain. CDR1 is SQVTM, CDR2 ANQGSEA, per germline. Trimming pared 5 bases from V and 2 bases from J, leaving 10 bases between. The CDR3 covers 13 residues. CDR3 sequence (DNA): TGCAGCGTTTCGGCCGAACGCAATCAGCCCCAGCATTTT. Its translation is CSVSAERNQPQHF.

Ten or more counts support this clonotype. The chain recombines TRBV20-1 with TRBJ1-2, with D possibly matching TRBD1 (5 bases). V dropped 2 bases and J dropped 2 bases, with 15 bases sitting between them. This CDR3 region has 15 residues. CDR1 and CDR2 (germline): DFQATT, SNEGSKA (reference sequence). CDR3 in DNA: TGCAGTGCTAGATTGGGGGGGAATCGGAACTATGGCTACACCTTC. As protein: CSARLGGNRNYGYTF.

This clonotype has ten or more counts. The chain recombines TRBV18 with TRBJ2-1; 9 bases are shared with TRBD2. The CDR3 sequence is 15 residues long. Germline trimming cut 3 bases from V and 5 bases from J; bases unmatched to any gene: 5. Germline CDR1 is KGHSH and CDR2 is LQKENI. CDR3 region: CASSPGLAGNNEQFF. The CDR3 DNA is TGTGCCAGCTCACCGGGCCTAGCGGGAAACAATGAGCAGTTCTTC.

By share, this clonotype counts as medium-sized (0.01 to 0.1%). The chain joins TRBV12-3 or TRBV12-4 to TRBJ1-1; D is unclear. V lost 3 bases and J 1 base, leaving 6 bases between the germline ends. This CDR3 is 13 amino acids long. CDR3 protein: CASSFGENTEAFF. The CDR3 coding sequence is TGTGCCAGCAGTTTCGGGGAGAACACTGAAGCTTTCTTT.

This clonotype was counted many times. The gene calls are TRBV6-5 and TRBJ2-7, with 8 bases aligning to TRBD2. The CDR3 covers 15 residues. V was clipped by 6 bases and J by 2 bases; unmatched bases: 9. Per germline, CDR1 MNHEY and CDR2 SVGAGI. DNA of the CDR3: TGTGCCAGCAGCTTGTCGGCGGGGGGACCCTACGAGCAGTACTTC. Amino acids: CASSLSAGGPYEQYF.